This T cell receptor beta chain was obtained from a study of blood T cell repertoires in COVID-19. As for the study in general: Acute and convalescent COVID-19 specimens originated in the United States, Italy and Spain. T cells, B-cell-depleted T cells, or PBMCs provided the cDNA or gDNA that served as material.

The CDR3 is 15 residues long. Trimming cost V 6 bases and J 7 bases; bases outside gene matches: 10. The germline V gene encodes CDR1 SGHNT and CDR2 YENEEA. In the original workflow: The authors estimated nucleated cell counts from reference gene primer amplification. The method was immunoSEQ multiplex PCR; TCRdb's version includes in-frame clones alone and lacks a portion of them. V and J calls plus clone size are reproduced from that table; the DNA served to infer D and trimming. The repertoire holds 150,000 to 200,000 clones, with roughly 87% as singletons. The rearrangement links TRBV11-3 to TRBJ2-1, with 9 bases fitting TRBD1. This clonotype originated in a woman in her forties or fifties with acute or convalescent COVID-19. The sequencing input was peripheral blood. The CDR3 sequence is CASSSGQGLRNEQFF. CDR3 coding DNA: TGTGCCAGCAGTTCCGGACAGGGGTTAAGGAATGAGCAGTTCTTC.